This TCR beta chain was recovered during a study of CD8 T cells in ankylosing spondylitis. Study-level findings and limits: Significant enrichment of disease-linked clones was reported in matched ankylosing spondylitis synovial fluid. A motif in TCR beta, a set of several highly homologous variants, appeared characteristic of ankylosing spondylitis blood.

MiXCR, run by TCRdb on the 5' RACE reads, gives a single entry per CDR3 protein. Found here are under 250,000 distinct CDR3 sequences, around 10% of them singletons; the top ten hold 6% to 8.5%. V lost 5 bases and J lost 3, with 15 bases in between. CDR1 and CDR2 from the germline V gene are SGDLS and YYNGEE. The CDR3 is made up of 14 amino acids. This clonotype was picked up many times. Its cognate antigen is unknown. The sequence was collected from a male donor with ankylosing spondylitis or in good health (not recorded which). The source material was blood, either unsorted or a sorted T cell fraction (not recorded which). V usage is TRBV9 and J usage is TRBJ2-7; weak D call: TRBD2 (6 bases). The CDR3 DNA reads as TGTGCCAGCAGTCGGGAGCCCCAGGGCTACGAGCAGTACTTC. Residues: CASSREPQGYEQYF.